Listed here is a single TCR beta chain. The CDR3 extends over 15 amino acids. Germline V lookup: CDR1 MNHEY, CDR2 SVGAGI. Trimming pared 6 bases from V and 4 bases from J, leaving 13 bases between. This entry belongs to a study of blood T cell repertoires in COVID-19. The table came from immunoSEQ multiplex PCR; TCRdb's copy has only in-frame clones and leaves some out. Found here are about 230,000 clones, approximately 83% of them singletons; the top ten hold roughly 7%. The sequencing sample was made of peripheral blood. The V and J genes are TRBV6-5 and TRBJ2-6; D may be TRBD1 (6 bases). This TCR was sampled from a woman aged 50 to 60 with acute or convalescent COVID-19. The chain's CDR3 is CASRFQGSGANVLTF. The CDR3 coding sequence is TGTGCCAGCAGATTTCAGGGGTCCGGGGCCAACGTCCTGACTTTC.